Shown below are 22 T cell receptor beta chains from a single sample sequenced in a study of cytomegalovirus exposure and HLA in healthy donors. This PCR relied on a set of 60 Vbeta primers and 13 Jbeta primers. The data were produced by immunoSEQ multiplex PCR, yet TCRdb's version contains in-frame clones alone and is incomplete. This sample has approximately 190,000 clones, with about nine tenths found just once. Sequences were obtained from PBMCs. These receptors came from a man under 40 in good health and CMV-seronegative.

The chain combines TRBV5-8 with TRBJ2-4, with 7 bases fitting TRBD1. The CDR3 runs to 14 residues. The germline CDR1 and CDR2 sequences are SGHTS and YDEGEE. Losses at the gene ends were 9 bases for V and 3 bases for J; bases not matched to a gene: 9. CDR3 amino acids: CATAQGPNKNIQYF. CDR3 in DNA: TGTGCCACCGCACAGGGGCCAAACAAAAACATTCAGTACTTC.

The chain couples TRBV28 to TRBJ1-3; TRBD1 is a possible D gene (6 bases). V was cut by 6 bases and J by 2 bases, with 11 bases left in between. The CDR3 totals 14 residues. Germline lookup yields CDR1 MDHEN and CDR2 SYDVKM. CDR3 nucleotide sequence: TGTGCCAGCAGCCCGGGACAAGCTGGAAACACCATATATTTT. As protein: CASSPGQAGNTIYF.

V is TRBV27 and J is TRBJ1-6, with 7 bases lining up with TRBD1. The V gene end was trimmed by 4 bases and the J gene end by 9 bases; junction bases not matched to a gene: 15. CDR1 is MNHEY and CDR2 is SMNVEV in the germline V gene (reference sequence). The CDR3 contains 17 residues. The CDR3, as DNA: TGTGCCAGCAGTTCTCCATCGACAGGGACAAAAGGTTCACCCCTCCACTTT. Protein: CASSSPSTGTKGSPLHF.

The chain is built from TRBV6-5 and TRBJ2-7, with 11 bases matching TRBD1. The ends lost 5 bases at V and 5 bases at J; junction bases unmatched: 5. The CDR3 sequence is 14 residues long. The germline CDR1 and CDR2 sequences are MNHEY and SVGAGI. CDR3 protein: CASSRDRGSHEQYF. The CDR3 nucleotides read TGTGCCAGCAGTCGGGACAGGGGGTCCCACGAGCAGTACTTC.

This sequence joins TRBV6-1 and TRBJ1-1; unclear D gene. CDR1 and CDR2 (germline): MNHNS, SASEGT. Trimming removed 5 bases from V and 8 bases from J, with 12 bases in between. CDR3 length equals 12 residues. The CDR3 DNA reads as TGTGCCAGCAGTAGGTGGCAGCGGGAAGCTTTCTTT. It specifies CASSRWQREAFF.

The table lists this clone with a few counts. CDR3 region: CASSGDRGVRGAGYTF. In DNA form, the CDR3 reads TGTGCCAGCAGTGGGGACCGGGGGGTAAGGGGTGCTGGCTACACCTTC. This chain joins TRBV6-1 and TRBJ1-2; D is possibly TRBD1 (5 bases). Trimming pared 4 bases from V and 7 bases from J, leaving 22 bases between. Germline CDR1 MNHNS, CDR2 SASEGT. The CDR3 spans 16 residues.

This chain connects TRBV11-3 to TRBJ2-2; tentatively, D is TRBD2 (5 bases). This CDR3 is built from 14 residues. Trimming took 1 base from V and 5 from J, leaving 8 bases between them. Germline loops: CDR1 SGHNT, CDR2 YENEEA. This chain's CDR3 is CASSLVGETGELFF. CDR3 coding DNA: TGTGCCAGCAGCTTAGTCGGGGAAACCGGGGAGCTGTTTTTT.

CDR3 coding DNA: TGTGCTAGTGGTTTGGTCGGTTTTGGAGACAGAGGTGAGCAGTTCTTC. Its translation: CASGLVGFGDRGEQFF. V and J are TRBV12-5 and TRBJ2-1; TRBD1 is a possible D gene (5 bases). The germline gives CDR1 LGHNT, CDR2 FRNRAP. CDR3 size: 16 residues. V gave up 0 bases and J gave up 9 bases, with 18 bases separating them. Using reference TRBV12-5 and TRBJ2-1 for the parts outside the CDR3, the full variable domain is DARVTQTPRHKVTEMGQEVTMRCQPILGHNTVFWYRQTMMQGLELLAYFRNRAPLDDSGMPKDRFSAEMPDATLATLKIQPSEPRDSAVYFCASGLVGFGDRGEQFFGPGTRLTVL.

This clone has just one count. The rearrangement links TRBV30 to TRBJ1-1, with 8 bases aligning to TRBD1. CDR3 length: 11 residues. The V segment lost 3 bases and the J segment 7 bases; nucleotides outside the gene matches: 1. The V gene's germline CDR1 is GTSNPN and CDR2 SVGIG (reference sequence). In DNA form, the CDR3 reads TGTGCCTGGAGCGACAGGGGTGAAGCTTTCTTT. It translates to CAWSDRGEAFF.

This clone was seen only once. V gene TRBV29-1 combines with J gene TRBJ2-5, with D tentatively TRBD1 (6 bases). Deletions cut 6 bases from V and 3 bases from J, with 14 bases between. The length of the CDR3 is 13 residues. CDR1 and CDR2 from the germline V gene are SQVTM and ANQGSEA. In nucleotides, the CDR3 is TGCAGCGTCGCGACAGGCAGGGAAGAGACCCAGTACTTC. It translates to CSVATGREETQYF.

The chain couples TRBV4-2 to TRBJ2-3; 10 bases are shared with TRBD2. J was trimmed by 5 bases and V by 1 base; bases with no gene match: 3. Germline assignment: CDR1 LGHNA and CDR2 YNFKEQ. CDR3 size: 15 residues. CDR3 sequence (DNA): TGTGCCAGCAGCCAAGTGTCTAGCGGGAGAGATACGCAGTATTTT. Its translation is CASSQVSSGRDTQYF.

Regarding this clone: The junction shows a germline mismatch at one end, possibly a read error. This rearrangement joins TRBV5-1 to TRBJ2-7; a weak D match, TRBD1 (5 bases). Germline V gives CDR1 SGHRS, CDR2 YFSETQ. This CDR3 is built from 15 residues. CDR3 DNA: TGCGCCAGCAGCTTGGCCGCAGGGCCCACCTACGAGCAGCACTTC. Translated, it gives CASSLAAGPTYEQHF. Full variable domain (remainder filled in from reference TRBV5-1 and TRBJ2-7): KAGVTQTPRYLIKTRGQQVTLSCSPISGHRSVSWYQQTPGQGLQFLFEYFSETQRNKGNFPGRFSGRQFSNSRSEMNVSTLELGDSALYLCASSLAAGPTYEQHFGPGTRLTVT.

This chain links TRBV2 with TRBJ2-7; TRBD2 agrees at 10 bases. CDR1 is SNHLY, CDR2 FYNNEI, per germline. J gave up 5 bases and V 7 bases, and 11 bases lay outside the gene matches. The CDR3 sequence is 15 residues long. The CDR3: CASTGGLAEAHEQYF. Here the CDR3 DNA reads TGTGCCAGCACCGGTGGACTAGCGGAGGCCCACGAGCAGTACTTC.

This clone appeared a single time. The V and J genes are TRBV7-2 and TRBJ2-3; 7 nucleotides align to TRBD2. Germline values: CDR1 SGHTA, CDR2 FQGNSA. V was clipped by 1 base and J by 5 bases; unmatched bases: 6. CDR3 length: 15 residues. In nucleotides, the CDR3 is TGTGCCAGCAGCTTAGTCGGGGGGTCTGAAGATACGCAGTATTTT. This encodes CASSLVGGSEDTQYF.

This clone was observed a handful of times. The gene calls are TRBV5-4 and TRBJ2-1; D not resolved. Trimming removed 1 base from V and 1 base from J, with 9 bases in between. The CDR3 sequence is 15 residues long. Per the germline V gene, CDR1 is SGHNT and CDR2 is YYREEE (reference sequence). CDR3 region: CASSLRDSSYNEQFF. CDR3 bases: TGTGCCAGCAGCTTGCGAGATTCATCCTACAATGAGCAGTTCTTC.

In its sample, this clone was seen a few times. This chain connects TRBV28 to TRBJ2-5; TRBD2 is a possible D gene (6 bases). The J call may not be correct, given that the DNA end is closer to TRBJ2-7. The CDR3 spans 15 residues. Germline CDR1 MDHEN, CDR2 SYDVKM. CDR3 in DNA: TGTGCCAGCAGTTTATGGGAGGGCGGCTCCTACGAGCAGTACTTC. Translating gives CASSLWEGGSYEQYF.

The chain has TRBV15 and TRBJ2-7; possibly TRBD1 for D (5 bases). With 7 bases removed from V and 5 bases from J, the gap between germline ends came to 18 bases. The CDR3 contains 14 residues. Germline values: CDR1 LNHNV, CDR2 YYDKDF (reference sequence). CDR3 loop: CATTTRFTGHEQYF. The CDR3 nucleotides are TGTGCCACCACTACAAGGTTTACAGGTCACGAGCAGTACTTC.

The chain couples TRBV7-2 to TRBJ2-7; 7 nucleotides align to TRBD1. Germline V lookup: CDR1 SGHTA, CDR2 FQGNSA. The J segment lost 3 bases and the V segment lost 6 bases, leaving 11 bases of the junction unmatched. The CDR3 length is 15 residues. DNA for the CDR3: TGTGCCAGCAGTTTCGGGACAGAAAGGATCTACGAGCAGTACTTC. Translated, it gives CASSFGTERIYEQYF.

The V call is TRBV4-1, the J call TRBJ2-2, with TRBD1 matching 9 bases. Germline lookup yields CDR1 MGHRA and CDR2 YSYEKL. The V segment lost 8 bases and the J segment 11 bases; nucleotides outside the gene matches: 3. The CDR3 has 11 residues. CDR3 nucleotides: TGCGCCAGCGCGGGACAGGGTGAGCTGTTTTTT. It codes for CASAGQGELFF.

The gene calls are TRBV9 and TRBJ1-5; weak D call: TRBD1 (5 bases). The CDR3 loop spans 14 amino acids. From germline, CDR1 is SGDLS and CDR2 YYNGEE. Trimming removed 4 bases from V and 7 bases from J, with 15 bases in between. This CDR3 is CASSRGGPEQPQHF. The CDR3 DNA reads TGTGCCAGCAGCAGGGGAGGGCCAGAGCAGCCCCAGCATTTT.

The chain employs TRBV5-4 and TRBJ2-1, with D possibly being TRBD1 (6 bases). This CDR3 comprises 17 residues. Germline V gene lookup returns CDR1 SGHNT and CDR2 YYREEE (reference sequence). V dropped 0 bases and J dropped 1 base, with 14 bases sitting between them. CDR3 nucleotides: TGTGCCAGCAGCTTGGTACCGGGACACGGATCCTACAATGAGCAGTTCTTC. Its protein is CASSLVPGHGSYNEQFF.

CDR3 loop: CASSVGTGGWETQYF. The CDR3 nucleotides read TGTGCCAGTAGTGTAGGGACAGGGGGGTGGGAGACCCAGTACTTC. The V call is TRBV19, the J call TRBJ2-5; 11 nucleotides match TRBD1. This CDR3 has 15 residues. Unmatched junction bases numbered 7, after V lost 5 bases and J lost 5 bases. CDR1 LNHDA and CDR2 SQIVND come from the germline V gene (reference sequence).